This T cell receptor (beta chain) was observed in a study of Graves' ophthalmopathy and Graves' hyperthyroidism. This CDR3 is built from 17 residues. V dropped 3 bases and J dropped 0; count of bases not matched to a gene: 3. In germline, CDR1 is LNHDA, CDR2 SQIVND (reference sequence). Study results and caveats: Most thyroid-expanded clonotypes exceeding 0.001 frequency were also found in blood. Discriminating ophthalmopathy from stable hyperthyroidism, a 13-signature model attained a sensitivity of about 88% and a specificity of almost 83%.

Patients with other autoimmune diseases, uncontrolled infections, pregnancy or lactation were excluded. In its sample, this clonotype was seen many times. Its specificity is not known. RNA transcripts yielded amplified TCR beta CDR3 regions. After a first-round RT-PCR with HTBI primers, a second-round multiplex PCR was run. Each CDR3 protein is one row after TCRdb ran MiXCR on the multiplex PCR reads. The data hold about 400,000 distinct CDR3 sequences, with around 18% observed a single time. The origin of this receptor is a woman aged 18-35 years with Graves' ophthalmopathy. The chain couples TRBV19 to TRBJ2-2, with 11 positions matching TRBD1. The source material was peripheral blood. In DNA form, the CDR3 reads TGTGCCAGTAGTATGAGGACAGGGGGCCCGAACACCGGGGAGCTGTTTTTT. This sequence encodes CASSMRTGGPNTGELFF.